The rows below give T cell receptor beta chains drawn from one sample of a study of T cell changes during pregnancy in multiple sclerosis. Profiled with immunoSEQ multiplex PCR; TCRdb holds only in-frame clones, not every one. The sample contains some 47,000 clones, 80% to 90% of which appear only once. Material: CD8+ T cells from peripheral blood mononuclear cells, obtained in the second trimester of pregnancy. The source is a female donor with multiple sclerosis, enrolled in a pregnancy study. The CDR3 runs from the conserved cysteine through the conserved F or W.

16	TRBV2	CASSEGTQSSNEKLFF
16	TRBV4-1	CASSQEEEDFYNEQFF
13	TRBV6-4	CASSEQPQETQYF
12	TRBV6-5	CASSYDFFEQYF
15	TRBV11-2	CASSYGQGRLEKLFF
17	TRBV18	CASSPTTGQDNTGELFF
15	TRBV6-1	CASSEWWQGNQPQHF
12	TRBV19	CASSITGPPQHF
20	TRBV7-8	CASSFFGILAGGSGANVLTF
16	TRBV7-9	CASSSGTGGSNTEAFF
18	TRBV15	CATSRDKDRDYIRNEQFF
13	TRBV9	CASGGTGEEEQYF
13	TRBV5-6	CASSLIAHNEQFF
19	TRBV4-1	CASSQERGVGGVGPYGYTF
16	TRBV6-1	CASSEFVVSGNQPQHF
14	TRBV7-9	CASSPTGGGQPQHF
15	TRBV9	CASSSGLAEYNEQFF
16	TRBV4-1	CASSQSLTGGSYEQYF
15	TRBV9	CASSVVVQGDYGYTF
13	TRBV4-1	CASSQVSAYEQYF
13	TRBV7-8	CASSLAGNYEQYF
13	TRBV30	CAWSVGSGREQYF
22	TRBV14	CASSQRGILAGGQESAPNEQFF
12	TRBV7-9	CASSYSGGEAFF
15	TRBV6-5	CASRLAGPSYNEQFF
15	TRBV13	CASSVRGAGVDEQFF
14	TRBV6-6	CASSWLPGANVLTF
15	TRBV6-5	CASTSGLQYQETQYF
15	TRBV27	CASSLTAGVVNEQFF
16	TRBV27	CASSLFGRPAVYEQYF
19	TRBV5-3	CARSFSYVKRGAGNQPQHF
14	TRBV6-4	CASSAGGALDTQYF
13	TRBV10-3	CAISESETTDYFF
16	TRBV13	CASSPIPKGATGELFF
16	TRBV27	CASSLRGSGGLETQYF
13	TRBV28	CASSLGSVSPLHF
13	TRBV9	CASSETSQSIQYF
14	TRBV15	CATSSTAGVNIQYF
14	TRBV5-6	CASNELAGANEQFF
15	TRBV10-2	CASSEPGQNTDTQYF